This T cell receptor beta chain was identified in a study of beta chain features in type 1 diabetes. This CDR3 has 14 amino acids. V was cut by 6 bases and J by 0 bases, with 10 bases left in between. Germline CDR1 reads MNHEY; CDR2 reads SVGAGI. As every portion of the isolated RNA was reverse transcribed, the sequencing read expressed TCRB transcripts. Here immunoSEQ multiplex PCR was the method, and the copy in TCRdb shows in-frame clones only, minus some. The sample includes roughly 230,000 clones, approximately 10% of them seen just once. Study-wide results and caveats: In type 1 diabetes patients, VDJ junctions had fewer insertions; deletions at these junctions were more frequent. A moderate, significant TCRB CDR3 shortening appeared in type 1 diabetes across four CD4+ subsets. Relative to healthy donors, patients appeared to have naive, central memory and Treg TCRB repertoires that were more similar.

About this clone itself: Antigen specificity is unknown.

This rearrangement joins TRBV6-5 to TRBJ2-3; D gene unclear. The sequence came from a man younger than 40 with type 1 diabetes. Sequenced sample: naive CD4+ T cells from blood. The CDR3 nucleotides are TGTGCCAGCAGCCGAACTTCCAGCACAGATACGCAGTATTTT. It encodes CASSRTSSTDTQYF.